The present T cell receptor (beta chain) was sequenced within a study of blood T cell repertoires in COVID-19. At the level of the study: In each case, the material was cDNA or gDNA derived from T cells, B-cell-depleted T cells, or PBMCs.

Only in-frame clones appear in the TCRdb table, and some are missing; sequencing was by immunoSEQ multiplex PCR. The sample consists of about 400,000 clones, roughly 84% of them appearing once. There are 15 residues in the CDR3. V lost 4 bases, J lost 6 bases, and 17 bases lay in between. The V gene's germline CDR1 is SGHTS and CDR2 YDEGEE. The receptor was derived from a woman aged 25-40 years who had recovered from COVID-19. The chain carries TRBV5-8 and TRBJ2-4; possible D gene TRBD2, 6 bases. The material sequenced was PBMCs or T cells enriched from blood (not recorded which). CDR3 loop: CASSGESGSGNIQYF. The CDR3 DNA reads as TGTGCCAGCAGCGGAGAGAGCGGGTCAGGAAACATTCAGTACTTC. The whole variable domain, filled in from reference TRBV5-8 and TRBJ2-4, reads EAGVTQSPTHLIKTRGQQATLRCSPISGHTSVYWYQQALGLGLQFLLWYDEGEERNRGNFPPRFSGRQFPNYSSELNVNALELEDSALYLCASSGESGSGNIQYFGAGTRLSVL.